This T cell receptor (beta chain) derives from a study of blood T cell repertoires in COVID-19. Germline V gene sequence: CDR1 WNHNN, CDR2 SYGVQD (reference sequence). The J segment lost 4 bases and the V segment lost 5 bases, leaving 2 bases of the junction unmatched. This CDR3 has 14 amino acids. This clone was seen a single time. Under the authors' procedure: The assay estimated nucleated cells by amplifying reference gene primers. The method was immunoSEQ multiplex PCR; TCRdb's version includes in-frame clones alone and lacks a portion of them. V, J and clone size were drawn from that table, and D and trimming were deduced from the DNA. The sample contains approximately 85,000 clones, less than 95% of which appear only once.

The sequencing input was peripheral blood. V is TRBV10-1 and J is TRBJ2-1, with 10 bases identical to TRBD2. The source is a woman aged 45-60 years in a cohort sampled during active COVID-19. The CDR3 loop reads CASSSGREYNEQFF. CDR3 in DNA: TGCGCCAGCAGTAGCGGGAGGGAGTACAATGAGCAGTTCTTC.